This T cell receptor (beta chain) was identified in a study of T-cell memory formation after mild COVID-19. Study-level background: Clusters were largely donor specific.

Per germline, CDR1 SNHLY and CDR2 FYNNEI. The CDR3 runs 14 residues. Losses at the gene ends were 10 bases for V and 6 bases for J; bases not matched to a gene: 12. TCRdb redid the calling of the 5' RACE reads with MiXCR, one entry per CDR3 protein. The sample has roughly 52,000 distinct CDR3 sequences; over 7.5% are singletons. The TCR originated in a man aged 18 to 29 who had mild COVID-19 (a few samples of this study predate the infection). Cell type and time point are not known. This chain uses TRBV2 with TRBJ2-1; 7 nucleotides match TRBD2. The source material was PBMCs or a T cell subset sorted from them (not recorded which). The chain's CDR3 is CATGPETSPNEQFF. CDR3 nucleotide sequence: TGTGCCACTGGCCCCGAGACTAGCCCCAATGAGCAGTTCTTC.